The T cell receptor beta chain under discussion was sequenced for a study of T-cell memory formation after mild COVID-19. Study conclusions and caveats: Day 15 to 85 contracting clones showed balanced CD4/CD8; day 15 to 37 expanders favored CD4+.

This CDR3 is built from 14 residues. V lost 1 base and J 3 bases, leaving 10 bases between the germline ends. Germline CDR1 SGDLS, CDR2 YYNGEE. This clonotype was found a few times. Its cognate antigen is unknown. One entry per CDR3 protein results from TCRdb running MiXCR on the 5' RACE reads. The sample yields approximately 350,000 distinct CDR3 sequences, over 10% seen once. The clonotype comes from a man aged 18 to 30 who had mild COVID-19 (a few samples of this study predate the infection). Cell type and time point are not known. The chain uses TRBV9 and TRBJ2-5; D could derive from TRBD1 or TRBD2 (6 bases each). The source material was PBMCs or a T cell subset sorted from them (not recorded which). CDR3: CASSVYGGEETQYF. CDR3 nucleotide sequence: TGTGCCAGCAGCGTATACGGGGGCGAAGAGACCCAGTACTTC.